The source of this TCR beta chain is a study of blood T cells in healthy people across ages. The CDR3 runs to 14 residues. V lost 7 bases and J 0 bases, leaving 12 bases between the germline ends. The V gene's germline CDR1 is DFQATT and CDR2 SNEGSKA (reference sequence). The authors ran a second PCR of about 6 to 11 cycles using a sample-barcoded 5' primer and a J-beta primer mix. TCRdb analysed the 5' RACE reads with MiXCR anew, one entry per CDR3 protein. The profile covers roughly 2 million distinct CDR3 sequences, with about 50% appearing a single time and 2.1% taken by the ten largest. The sequence came from a woman aged 40 to 50 in good health. The specimen was blood. The chain employs TRBV20-1 and TRBJ1-4; D is undetermined. CDR3 sequence (DNA): TGCAGTGTCCCCGGCTCTGCAACTAATGAAAAACTGTTTTTT. It specifies CSVPGSATNEKLFF.